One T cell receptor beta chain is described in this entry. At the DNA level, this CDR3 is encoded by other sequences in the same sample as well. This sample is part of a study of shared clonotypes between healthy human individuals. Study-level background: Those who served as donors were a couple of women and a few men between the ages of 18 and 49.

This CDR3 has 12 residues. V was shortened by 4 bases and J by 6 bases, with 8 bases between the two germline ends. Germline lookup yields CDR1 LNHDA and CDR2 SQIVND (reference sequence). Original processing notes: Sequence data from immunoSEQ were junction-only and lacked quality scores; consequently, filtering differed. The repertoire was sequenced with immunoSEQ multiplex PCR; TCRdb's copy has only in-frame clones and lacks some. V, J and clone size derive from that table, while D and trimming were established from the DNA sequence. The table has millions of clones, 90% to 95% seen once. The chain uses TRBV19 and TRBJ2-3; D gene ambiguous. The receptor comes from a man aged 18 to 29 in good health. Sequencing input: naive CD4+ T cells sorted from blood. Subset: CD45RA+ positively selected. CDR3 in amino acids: CASSTDTDTQYF. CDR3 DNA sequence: TGTGCCAGTAGTACAGACACGGATACGCAGTATTTT. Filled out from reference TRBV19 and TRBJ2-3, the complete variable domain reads DGGITQSPKYLFRKEGQNVTLSCEQNLNHDAMYWYRQDPGQGLRLIYYSQIVNDFQKGDIAEGYSVSREKKESFPLTVTSAQKNPTAFYLCASSTDTDTQYFGPGTRLTVL.